This record looks at one T cell receptor beta chain sequence and its context. CDR1 MNHEY and CDR2 SMNVEV come from the germline V gene (reference sequence). V was pared by 1 base and J by 11 bases, with 14 bases between. The length of the CDR3 is 13 residues. The source of the sample is a study of blood T cells in healthy people across ages. Primers used in a second PCR of about 6 to 11 cycles were a sample-barcoded 5' primer and a J-beta primer mix. TCRdb independently ran MiXCR on the 5' RACE reads; one entry per CDR3 protein. In the table there are about a million distinct CDR3 sequences, approximately 50% of which are singletons.

The V gene is TRBV27, the J gene TRBJ2-5; either TRBD1 or TRBD2 may fit D (5 bases each). This TCR derives from a woman aged 55-70 years in good health. Sequenced input: blood. The CDR3 DNA reads as TGTGCCAGCAGTTTATGGGACCTCGACAAGCAGTACTTC. Protein sequence: CASSLWDLDKQYF.